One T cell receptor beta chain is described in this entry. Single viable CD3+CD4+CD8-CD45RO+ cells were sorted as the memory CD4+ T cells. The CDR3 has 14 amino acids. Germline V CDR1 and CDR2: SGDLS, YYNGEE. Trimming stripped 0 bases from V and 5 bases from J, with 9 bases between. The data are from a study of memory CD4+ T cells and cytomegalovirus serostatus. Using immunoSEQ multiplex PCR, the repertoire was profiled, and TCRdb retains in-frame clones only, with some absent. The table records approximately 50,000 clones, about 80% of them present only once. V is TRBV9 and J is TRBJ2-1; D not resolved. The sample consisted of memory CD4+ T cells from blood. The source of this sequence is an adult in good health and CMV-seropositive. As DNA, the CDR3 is TGTGCCAGCAGCGTAGGTGACTTAAACAATGAGCAGTTCTTC. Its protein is CASSVGDLNNEQFF.